This TCR beta chain was captured by sequencing in a study of OX40 agonist ivuxolimab in advanced cancers. Study-level background: Ivuxolimab, which targeted the costimulatory receptor OX40 (CD134), was an agonistic, fully human IgG2 monoclonal antibody. Intravenous ivuxolimab was administered to patients every 2 weeks at six dose levels: 0.01, 0.1, 0.3, 1.5, 3 and 10 mg/kg. Of the roughly 51 patients in dose escalation, about 20 had hepatocellular carcinoma, some 15 had melanoma, 9 had renal cell carcinoma and 9 had head and neck cancer. The dose-escalation cohort was about 83% male with a mean age of 60 years, ranging from roughly 20 to 80. Patients were allowed to have had prior anti-PD-1, anti-PD-L1 or anti-CTLA-4 therapy, and approximately 37% of the dose-escalation patients had been treated with checkpoint inhibitors. Partial responses occurred in three dose-escalation patients, of whom one had hepatocellular carcinoma and two had cutaneous melanoma. Peripheral TCRbeta sequencing was intended to test whether TCR sequence diversity was altered and clonal T-cell expansion was caused by ivuxolimab. The paper describes the monotherapy dose-escalation part (N of about 50 patients) of the phase I trial of ivuxolimab. General findings and caveats noted by the study authors: Low levels of normalized T-cell clonal expansion were also seen in some patients who did not respond. In the 0.1-3.0 mg/kg groups, partial responders had among the lowest normalized peripheral clonal expansion, particularly in CD8+ T cells. Antigen specificity was not determined for the clonally expanded peripheral T cells. At doses from 0.1 to 3.0 mg/kg, clonal expansion was seen in both CD4+ and CD8+ blood T cells between baseline and week 6. On average, CD8+ T cells showed more expanded clones than CD4+ T cells after ivuxolimab.

Trimming leaves V shorter by 5 bases and J shorter by 3 bases, with the junction holding 13 bases beyond the gene matches. The CDR3 goes from the cysteine to the phenylalanine over 18 residues. Only CDR3 DNA remains: 54 bases, in frame from the first base. CDR1 and CDR2 are read off the germline V gene as SGHAT and FQNNGV. To sequence the TCRbeta CDR3 region, genomic DNA was isolated from the sorted cells. The immunoSEQ Assay was used to sequence the TCRbeta CDR3 regions. This is the immuneACCESS table as TCRdb keeps it, with only in-frame sequences that have V and J called. A part of the clones is gone; compared with another copy, unresolved V genes explain less than half, and the rest is unexplained. Counted in this sample were 60,000 to 70,000 clones; 87% of them appeared once. The top ten clonotypes cover under 3.5% of the sample. Patients with a history of autoimmune disease or receiving systemic immunosuppression were excluded from the trial. Peripheral blood for TCR sequencing was collected from all dose cohorts at baseline, on cycle 4 day 1, and on cycle 7 day 1. Samples were obtained from an open-label, multicenter, first-in-human phase I dose-escalation trial of ivuxolimab. Adults with locally advanced or metastatic melanoma, renal cell, hepatocellular, or head and neck squamous cell carcinoma were enrolled in the trial. Before TCR sequencing, CD4+ T cells and CD8+ T cells were sorted from peripheral blood as separate populations.

In regard to this clone: Its antigen specificity is not known. No base quality information exists; no much larger clone differs at one position.

This sample comprised CD4+ or CD8+ T cells sorted from blood, obtained in a trial of the OX40 agonist ivuxolimab. This TCR was recovered from an adult with an advanced solid tumor such as melanoma, head and neck, liver or kidney cancer. The rearranged chain carries TRBV11-2 and TRBJ1-6, with 7 bases aligning to TRBD1. Here the CDR3 is given as CASSPPGDSLDYNSPLHF. The nucleotide sequence reads TGTGCCAGCAGCCCCCCAGGGGACAGCCTAGACTATAATTCACCCCTCCACTTT. With the portions outside the CDR3 filled from the reference TRBV11-2 and TRBJ1-6 genes, the complete variable region becomes EAGVAQSPRYKIIEKRQSVAFWCNPISGHATLYWYQQILGQGPKLLIQFQNNGVVDDSQLPKDRFSAERLKGVDSTLKIQPAKLEDSAVYLCASSPPGDSLDYNSPLHFGNGTRLTVT.